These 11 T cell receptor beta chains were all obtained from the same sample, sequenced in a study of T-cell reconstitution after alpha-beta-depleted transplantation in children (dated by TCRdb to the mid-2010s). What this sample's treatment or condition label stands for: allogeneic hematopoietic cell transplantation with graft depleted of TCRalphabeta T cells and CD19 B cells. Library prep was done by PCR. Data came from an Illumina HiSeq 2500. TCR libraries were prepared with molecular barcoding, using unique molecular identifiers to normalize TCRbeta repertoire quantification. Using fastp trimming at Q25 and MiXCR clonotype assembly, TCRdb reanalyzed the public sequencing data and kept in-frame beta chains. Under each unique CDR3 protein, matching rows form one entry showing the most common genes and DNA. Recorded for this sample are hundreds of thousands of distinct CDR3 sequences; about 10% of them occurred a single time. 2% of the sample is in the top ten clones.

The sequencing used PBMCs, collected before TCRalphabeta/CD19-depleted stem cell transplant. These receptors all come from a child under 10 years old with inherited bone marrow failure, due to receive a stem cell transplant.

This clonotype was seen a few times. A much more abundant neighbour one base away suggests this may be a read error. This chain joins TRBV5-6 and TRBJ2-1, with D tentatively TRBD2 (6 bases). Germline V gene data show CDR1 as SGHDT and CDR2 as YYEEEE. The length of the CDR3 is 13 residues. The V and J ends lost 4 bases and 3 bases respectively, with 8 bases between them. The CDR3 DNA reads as TGTGCCAGCAGCCGGGAGCACTACAATGAGCAGTTCTTC. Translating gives CASSREHYNEQFF.

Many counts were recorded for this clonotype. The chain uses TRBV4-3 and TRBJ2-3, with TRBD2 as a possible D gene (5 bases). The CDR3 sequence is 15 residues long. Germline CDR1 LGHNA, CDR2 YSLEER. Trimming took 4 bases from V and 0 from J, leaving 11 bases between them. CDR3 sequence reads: CASSRETQSTDTQYF. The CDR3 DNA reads TGCGCCAGCAGCCGGGAGACACAAAGCACAGATACGCAGTATTTT.

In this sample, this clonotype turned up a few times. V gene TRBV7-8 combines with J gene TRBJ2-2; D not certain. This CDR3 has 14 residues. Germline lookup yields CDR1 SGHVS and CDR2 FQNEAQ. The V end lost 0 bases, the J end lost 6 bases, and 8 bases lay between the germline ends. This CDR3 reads CASSLAGYSGELFF. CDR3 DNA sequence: TGTGCCAGCAGCTTAGCGGGGTACTCCGGGGAGCTGTTTTTT.

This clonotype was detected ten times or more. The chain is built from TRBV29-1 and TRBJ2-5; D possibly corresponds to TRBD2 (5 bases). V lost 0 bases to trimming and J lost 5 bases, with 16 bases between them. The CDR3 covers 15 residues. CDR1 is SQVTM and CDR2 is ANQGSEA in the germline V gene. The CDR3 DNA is TGCAGCGTTGAAGATATCCGGGATATATTTGAGACCCAGTACTTC. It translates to CSVEDIRDIFETQYF.

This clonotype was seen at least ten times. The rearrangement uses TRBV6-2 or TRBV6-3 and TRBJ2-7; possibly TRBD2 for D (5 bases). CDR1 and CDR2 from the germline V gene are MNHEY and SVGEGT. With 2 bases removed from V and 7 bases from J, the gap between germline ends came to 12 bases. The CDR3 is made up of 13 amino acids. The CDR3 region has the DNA TGTGCCAGCAGTTACGGGGAAACTAGGGAGCAGTACTTC. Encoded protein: CASSYGETREQYF.

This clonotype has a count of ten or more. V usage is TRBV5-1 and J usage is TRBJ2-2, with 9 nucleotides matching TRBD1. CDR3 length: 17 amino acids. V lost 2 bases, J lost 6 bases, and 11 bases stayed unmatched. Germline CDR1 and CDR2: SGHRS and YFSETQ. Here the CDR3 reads CASSFQPPGQGAGELFF. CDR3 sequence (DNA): TGCGCCAGCAGCTTCCAACCCCCGGGACAGGGAGCCGGGGAGCTGTTTTTT.

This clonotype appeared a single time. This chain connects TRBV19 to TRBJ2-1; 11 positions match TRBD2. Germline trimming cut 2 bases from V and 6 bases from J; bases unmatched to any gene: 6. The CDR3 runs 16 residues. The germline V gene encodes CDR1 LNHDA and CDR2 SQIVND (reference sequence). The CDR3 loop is CASSIRTSGLGNEQFF. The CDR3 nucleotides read TGTGCCAGTAGTATAAGGACTAGCGGGCTCGGCAATGAGCAGTTCTTC.

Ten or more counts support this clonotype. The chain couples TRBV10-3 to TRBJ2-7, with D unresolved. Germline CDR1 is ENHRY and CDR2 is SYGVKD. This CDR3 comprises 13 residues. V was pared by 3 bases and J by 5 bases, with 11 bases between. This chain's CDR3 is CAISDEPGHEQYF. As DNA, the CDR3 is TGTGCCATCAGTGACGAGCCCGGCCACGAGCAGTACTTC.

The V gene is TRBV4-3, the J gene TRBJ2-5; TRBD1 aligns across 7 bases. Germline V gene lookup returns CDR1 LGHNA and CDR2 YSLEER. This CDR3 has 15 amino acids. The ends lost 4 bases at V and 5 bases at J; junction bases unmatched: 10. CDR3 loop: CASSPGHTRGETQYF. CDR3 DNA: TGCGCCAGCAGCCCGGGACATACCAGGGGGGAGACCCAGTACTTC.

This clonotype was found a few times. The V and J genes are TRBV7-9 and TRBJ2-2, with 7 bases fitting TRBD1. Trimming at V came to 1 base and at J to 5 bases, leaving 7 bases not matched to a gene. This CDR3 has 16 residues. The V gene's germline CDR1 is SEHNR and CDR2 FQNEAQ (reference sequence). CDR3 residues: CASSLGQGVGTGELFF. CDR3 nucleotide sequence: TGTGCCAGCAGCTTAGGACAGGGCGTTGGAACCGGGGAGCTGTTTTTT.

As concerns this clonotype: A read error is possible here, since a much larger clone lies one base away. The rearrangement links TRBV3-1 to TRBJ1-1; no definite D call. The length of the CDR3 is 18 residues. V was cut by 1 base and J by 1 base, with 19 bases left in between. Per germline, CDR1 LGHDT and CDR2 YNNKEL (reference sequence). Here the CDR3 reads CASSQVRRRRGKNTEAFF. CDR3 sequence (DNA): TGTGCCAGCAGCCAAGTGCGTAGGCGACGAGGGAAGAACACTGAAGCTTTCTTT.